A selection of T cell receptor beta chains follows, all from one sample in a study of blood T cells in healthy people across ages. Using its own MiXCR run on the 5' RACE reads, TCRdb lists one record per CDR3 protein. The top ten hold approximately 31% of the sample, which has about 640,000 distinct CDR3 sequences, roughly 43% seen once. The sample taken for sequencing was blood. These receptors were obtained from a man older than 75 in good health. CDR3s include the opening cysteine and the closing phenylalanine or tryptophan. Each record gives: D gene, J gene, clone size, V gene, CDR3 protein, CDR3 DNA. D genes are given only for firm matches. Size values are once, few and many counts, or a class for expanded clones, and some rows have none.

D: TRBD2
J: TRBJ2-7
size: few
V: TRBV6-5
CDR3: CASSYSVLAAYEQYF
DNA: TGTGCCAGCAGTTACTCGGTCCTAGCGGCCTACGAGCAGTACTTC

D: TRBD2
J: TRBJ2-3
size: few
V: TRBV7-2
CDR3: CASSIVAGGPTDTQYF
DNA: TGTGCCAGCAGCATAGTGGCGGGGGGACCCACAGATACGCAGTATTTT

D: TRBD1
J: TRBJ2-3
size: many
V: TRBV5-6
CDR3: CASSSGTATDTQYF
DNA: TGTGCCAGCAGCTCTGGGACAGCCACAGATACGCAGTATTTT

D: TRBD2
J: TRBJ2-7
size: -
V: TRBV7-2
CDR3: CASSRTSRGPQLYEQYF
DNA: TGTGCCAGCAGCCGGACTAGCAGGGGTCCTCAGCTCTACGAGCAGTACTTC

D: -
J: TRBJ2-7
size: -
V: TRBV12-3/TRBV12-4
CDR3: CASSFGTPEGEQYF
DNA: TGTGCCAGCAGTTTTGGGACCCCGGAGGGCGAGCAGTACTTC

D: -
J: TRBJ2-7
size: -
V: TRBV24-1
CDR3: CATSDGPSTGRDYEQYF
DNA: TGTGCCACCAGTGATGGCCCTAGCACAGGGAGGGACTACGAGCAGTACTTC

D: -
J: TRBJ2-7
size: -
V: TRBV4-2
CDR3: CASSQVGGRRSYNEQYF
DNA: TGTGCCAGCAGCCAAGTCGGGGGGCGCAGGTCCTACAATGAACAGTACTTC

D: TRBD1
J: TRBJ2-7
size: many
V: TRBV9
CDR3: CASSASGTGVYEQYF
DNA: TGTGCCAGCAGCGCTTCCGGGACAGGGGTCTACGAGCAGTACTTC

D: -
J: TRBJ2-1
size: few
V: TRBV12-3/TRBV12-4
CDR3: CASSYQGYEQFF
DNA: TGTGCCAGCAGTTACCAGGGGTATGAGCAGTTCTTC

D: -
J: TRBJ1-1
size: few
V: TRBV20-1
CDR3: CSAIETGRMNTEAFF
DNA: TGCAGTGCTATTGAGACAGGAAGGATGAACACTGAAGCTTTCTTT

D: -
J: TRBJ2-5
size: -
V: TRBV6-5
CDR3: CASSPEYQETQYF
DNA: TGTGCCAGCAGTCCGGAGTACCAAGAGACCCAGTACTTC

D: -
J: TRBJ2-7
size: -
V: TRBV20-1
CDR3: CSASRRPNEQYF
DNA: TGCAGTGCTAGTAGGCGGCCAAATGAGCAGTACTTC

D: -
J: TRBJ2-5
size: -
V: TRBV30
CDR3: CAWSPGYQETQYF
DNA: TGTGCCTGGAGCCCCGGTTACCAAGAGACCCAGTACTTC

D: TRBD2
J: TRBJ2-3
size: once
V: TRBV7-2
CDR3: CASSLGLAGVNTDTQYF
DNA: TGTGCCAGCAGCTTAGGACTAGCGGGGGTCAACACAGATACGCAGTATTTT

D: TRBD1
J: TRBJ1-3
size: -
V: TRBV11-2
CDR3: CASSRGRGPGNTIYF
DNA: TGTGCCAGCAGCCGAGGCAGGGGGCCAGGAAACACCATATATTTT

D: -
J: TRBJ2-7
size: -
V: TRBV20-1
CDR3: CSAREGGWTTEQYF
DNA: TGCAGTGCTAGAGAAGGGGGTTGGACGACCGAGCAGTACTTC

D: -
J: TRBJ2-5
size: many
V: TRBV29-1
CDR3: CSVPGPGMKTQYF
DNA: TGCAGCGTTCCCGGGCCCGGTATGAAGACCCAGTACTTC

D: -
J: TRBJ2-2
size: -
V: TRBV10-2
CDR3: CASSETTPSGELFF
DNA: TGCGCCAGCAGTGAAACCACCCCATCCGGGGAGCTGTTTTTT

D: TRBD1
J: TRBJ2-6
size: -
V: TRBV20-1
CDR3: CSAGQGASGANVLTF
DNA: TGCAGTGCCGGACAGGGGGCTTCCGGGGCCAACGTCCTGACTTTC

D: TRBD1
J: TRBJ1-5
size: many
V: TRBV3-1
CDR3: CASSPTGVIQPQHF
DNA: TGTGCCAGCAGCCCCACAGGGGTCATTCAGCCCCAGCATTTT

D: -
J: TRBJ2-1
size: many
V: TRBV7-2
CDR3: CASSLAQRLSSYNEQFF
DNA: TGTGCCAGCAGCTTAGCGCAGCGTCTGAGCTCCTACAATGAGCAGTTCTTC

D: -
J: TRBJ2-5
size: few
V: TRBV5-1
CDR3: CASSIQQETQYF
DNA: TGCGCCAGCAGCATACAGCAAGAGACCCAGTACTTC

D: TRBD2
J: TRBJ2-7
size: -
V: TRBV20-1
CDR3: CSAREGSLAGDYEQYF
DNA: TGCAGTGCTAGAGAGGGATCACTAGCGGGTGACTACGAGCAGTACTTC

D: TRBD1
J: TRBJ2-2
size: -
V: TRBV7-3
CDR3: CASSLNRGGAGELFF
DNA: TGTGCCAGCAGCTTAAACAGGGGCGGCGCCGGGGAGCTGTTTTTT

D: -
J: TRBJ2-7
size: -
V: TRBV7-9
CDR3: CASSSGEGIRHEQYF
DNA: TGTGCCAGCAGCTCGGGTGAGGGCATCCGGCACGAGCAGTACTTC

D: -
J: TRBJ1-1
size: -
V: TRBV3-1
CDR3: CASSQPYRTEAFF
DNA: TGTGCCAGCAGCCAACCCTACAGGACAGAAGCTTTCTTT

D: TRBD2
J: TRBJ2-1
size: few
V: TRBV25-1
CDR3: CASSRAGGPRSYNEQFF
DNA: TGTGCCAGCAGTCGAGCGGGAGGGCCGAGGTCCTACAATGAGCAGTTCTTC

D: TRBD1
J: TRBJ1-6
size: -
V: TRBV9
CDR3: CASSVGAPGGGSPLHF
DNA: TGTGCCAGCAGCGTAGGGGCCCCAGGGGGAGGGTCACCCCTCCACTTT

D: -
J: TRBJ2-5
size: many
V: TRBV5-6
CDR3: CASSLESRDETQYF
DNA: TGTGCCAGCAGCTTGGAGTCCAGGGACGAGACCCAGTACTTC

D: TRBD2
J: TRBJ2-1
size: few
V: TRBV9
CDR3: CASSVAGGGRAESSYNEQFF
DNA: TGTGCCAGCAGCGTAGCTGGGGGCGGGAGGGCCGAATCCTCCTACAATGAGCAGTTCTTC

D: TRBD2
J: TRBJ2-2
size: few
V: TRBV27
CDR3: CASSKGLAGVRTGELFF
DNA: TGTGCCAGCAGTAAGGGACTAGCGGGAGTGAGAACCGGGGAGCTGTTTTTT

D: -
J: TRBJ1-1
size: -
V: TRBV27
CDR3: CASSLNNRGNTEAFF
DNA: TGTGCCAGCAGTTTAAATAACCGGGGGAACACTGAAGCTTTCTTT

D: TRBD1
J: TRBJ2-7
size: -
V: TRBV18
CDR3: CASTPPDRVSYEQYF
DNA: TGTGCCAGCACACCACCGGACAGGGTTTCCTACGAGCAGTACTTC

D: TRBD1
J: TRBJ2-7
size: -
V: TRBV11-2
CDR3: CASGDRGGGYEQYF
DNA: TGTGCCAGCGGAGACAGGGGAGGCGGCTACGAGCAGTACTTC

D: -
J: TRBJ2-6
size: -
V: TRBV6-6
CDR3: CASSLGTF
DNA: TGTGCCAGCAGCCTCGGGACTTTC

D: TRBD1
J: TRBJ1-1
size: -
V: TRBV20-1
CDR3: CSARNPGTGTRGTEAFF
DNA: TGCAGTGCTAGAAACCCCGGGACAGGGACTCGAGGGACTGAAGCTTTCTTT

D: -
J: TRBJ2-3
size: once
V: TRBV29-1
CDR3: CSVPGSSTGTQYF
DNA: TGCAGCGTGCCGGGGAGTAGCACAGGTACGCAGTATTTT

D: -
J: TRBJ2-5
size: -
V: TRBV24-1
CDR3: CATSDLRTETQYF
DNA: TGTGCCACCAGTGATCTGCGTACAGAGACCCAGTACTTC

D: -
J: TRBJ2-1
size: -
V: TRBV7-9
CDR3: CASSPLGGGVDEQFF
DNA: TGTGCCAGCAGCCCTCTGGGCGGCGGTGTCGATGAGCAGTTCTTC

D: TRBD1
J: TRBJ2-5
size: -
V: TRBV7-2
CDR3: CASSLDRGTETQYF
DNA: TGTGCCAGCAGCTTAGACAGGGGCACAGAGACCCAGTACTTC